This T cell receptor (beta chain) originates from a study of shared clonotypes between healthy human individuals. Turning to the study itself: Serving as donors were two women and three men, whose ages spanned 18 to 49.

Points from the study as a whole: Rarefaction exposed incomplete sorted-subset sequencing despite large depth.

Notes on this clone: Its cognate antigen is unknown.

The CDR3 has 15 amino acids. Per the germline V gene, CDR1 is LNHNV and CDR2 is YYDKDF (reference sequence). The V segment lost 0 bases and the J segment 6 bases; nucleotides outside the gene matches: 3. All of the donors resided in Nashville, Tennessee, and each was a Caucasian adult. A CD45RA+ naive subset and a CD45RA-negative memory subset were split from CD4+ cells. Sequencing was performed with immunoSEQ multiplex PCR; in TCRdb, only in-frame clones are kept and a portion is missing. This sample has 180,000 or so clones, with approximately 92% found just once. Sequenced input: naive CD4+ T cells sorted from blood. Subset meaning: CD45RA+ positively selected. This rearrangement joins TRBV15 to TRBJ2-2; 8 positions agree with TRBD2. The sequence was obtained from a young woman in good health. The CDR3, as DNA: TGTGCCACCAGCAGAGACGCTAGCGGGTCCGGGGAGCTGTTTTTT. Encoded protein: CATSRDASGSGELFF.